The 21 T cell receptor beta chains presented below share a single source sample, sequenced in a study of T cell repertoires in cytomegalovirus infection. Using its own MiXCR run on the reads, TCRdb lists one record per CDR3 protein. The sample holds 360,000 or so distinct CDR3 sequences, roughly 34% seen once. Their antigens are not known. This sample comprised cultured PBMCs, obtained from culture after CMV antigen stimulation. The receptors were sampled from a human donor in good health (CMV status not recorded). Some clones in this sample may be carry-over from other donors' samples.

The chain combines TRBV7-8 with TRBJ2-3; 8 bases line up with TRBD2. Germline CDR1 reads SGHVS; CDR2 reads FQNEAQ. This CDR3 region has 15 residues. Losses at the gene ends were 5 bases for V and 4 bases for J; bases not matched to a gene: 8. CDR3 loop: CASSRPGGAADTQYF. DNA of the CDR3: TGTGCCAGCAGCCGACCGGGGGGGGCGGCAGATACGCAGTATTTT.

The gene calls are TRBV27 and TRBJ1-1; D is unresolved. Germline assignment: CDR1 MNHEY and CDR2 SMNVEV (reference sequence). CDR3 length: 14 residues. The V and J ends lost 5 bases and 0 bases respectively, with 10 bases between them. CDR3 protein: CASSIGFMNTEAFF. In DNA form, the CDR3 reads TGTGCCAGCAGTATAGGGTTCATGAACACTGAAGCTTTCTTT.

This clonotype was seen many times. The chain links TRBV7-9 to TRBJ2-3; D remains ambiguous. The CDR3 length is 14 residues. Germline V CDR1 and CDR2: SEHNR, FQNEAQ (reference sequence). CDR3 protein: CACPRPSPTDTQYF. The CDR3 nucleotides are TGTGCTTGCCCCCGACCGTCTCCTACAGATACGCAGTATTTT.

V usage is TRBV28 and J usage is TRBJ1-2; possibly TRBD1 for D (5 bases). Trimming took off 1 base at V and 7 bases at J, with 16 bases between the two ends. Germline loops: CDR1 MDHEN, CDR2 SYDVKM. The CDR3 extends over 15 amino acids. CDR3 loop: CASSLYAGTGRGYTF. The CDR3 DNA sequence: TGTGCCAGCAGTTTATACGCCGGGACCGGCCGTGGCTACACCTTC.

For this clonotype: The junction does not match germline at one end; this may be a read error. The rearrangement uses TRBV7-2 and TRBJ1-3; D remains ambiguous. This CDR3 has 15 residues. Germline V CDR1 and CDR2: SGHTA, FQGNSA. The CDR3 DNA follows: TGTGCCAGCAGCTTAGGGACCCTTTCTGGAATCACCATATATTTT. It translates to CASSLGTLSGITIYF.

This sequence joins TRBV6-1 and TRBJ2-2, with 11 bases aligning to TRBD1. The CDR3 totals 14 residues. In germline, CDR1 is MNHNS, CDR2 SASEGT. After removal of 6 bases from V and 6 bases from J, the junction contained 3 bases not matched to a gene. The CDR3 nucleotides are TGTGCCAGCAGCATGGACAGGGGGCCCGGGGAGCTGTTTTTT. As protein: CASSMDRGPGELFF.

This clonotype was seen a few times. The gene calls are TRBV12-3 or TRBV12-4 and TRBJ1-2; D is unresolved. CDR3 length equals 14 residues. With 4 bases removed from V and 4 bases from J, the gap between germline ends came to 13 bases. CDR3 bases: TGTGCCAGCAGTTCCCTACAAGGAGGCTATGGCTACACCTTC. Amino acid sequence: CASSSLQGGYGYTF.

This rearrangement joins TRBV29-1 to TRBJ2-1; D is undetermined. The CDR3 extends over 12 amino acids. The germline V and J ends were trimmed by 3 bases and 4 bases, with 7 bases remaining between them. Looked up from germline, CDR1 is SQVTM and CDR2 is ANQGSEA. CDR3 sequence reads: CSVDWQYNEQFF. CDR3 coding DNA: TGCAGCGTTGATTGGCAGTACAATGAGCAGTTCTTC.

The CDR3 DNA reads as TGTGCCAGCAGCCAAGGGACAGGGAAGTTCTCTAACGAATTCTACGAGCAGTACTTC. Encoded protein: CASSQGTGKFSNEFYEQYF. J is TRBJ2-7 and V is TRBV7-2, with 9 bases lining up with TRBD1. V lost 5 bases and J lost 3; bases outside the gene matches: 20. This CDR3 has 19 amino acids. CDR1 SGHTA and CDR2 FQGNSA come from the germline V gene.

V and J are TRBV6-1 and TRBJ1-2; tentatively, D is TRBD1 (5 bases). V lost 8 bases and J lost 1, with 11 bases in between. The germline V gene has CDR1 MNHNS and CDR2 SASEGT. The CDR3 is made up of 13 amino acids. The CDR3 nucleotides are TGTGCCAGCCGAAGGGGAATTAACTATGGCTACACCTTC. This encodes CASRRGINYGYTF.

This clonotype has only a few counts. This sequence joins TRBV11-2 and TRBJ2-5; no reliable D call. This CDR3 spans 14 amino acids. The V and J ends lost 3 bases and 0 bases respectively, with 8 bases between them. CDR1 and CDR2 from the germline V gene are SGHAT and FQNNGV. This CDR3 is CASSFNQDQETQYF. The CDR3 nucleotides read TGTGCCAGCAGCTTTAACCAGGACCAAGAGACCCAGTACTTC.

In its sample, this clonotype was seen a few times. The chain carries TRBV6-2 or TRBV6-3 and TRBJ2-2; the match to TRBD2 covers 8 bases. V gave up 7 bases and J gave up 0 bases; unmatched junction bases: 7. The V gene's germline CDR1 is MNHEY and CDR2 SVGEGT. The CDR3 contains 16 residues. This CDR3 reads CASTPRGEPNTGELFF. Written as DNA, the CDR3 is TGTGCCAGCACCCCGCGGGGGGAACCGAACACCGGGGAGCTGTTTTTT.

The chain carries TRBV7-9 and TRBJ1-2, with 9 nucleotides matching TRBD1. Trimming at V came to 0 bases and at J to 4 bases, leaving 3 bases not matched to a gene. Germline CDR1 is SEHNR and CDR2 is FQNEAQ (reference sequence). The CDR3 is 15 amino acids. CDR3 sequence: CASSLAGQGSYGYTF. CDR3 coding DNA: TGTGCCAGCAGCTTAGCGGGACAGGGCAGCTATGGCTACACCTTC.

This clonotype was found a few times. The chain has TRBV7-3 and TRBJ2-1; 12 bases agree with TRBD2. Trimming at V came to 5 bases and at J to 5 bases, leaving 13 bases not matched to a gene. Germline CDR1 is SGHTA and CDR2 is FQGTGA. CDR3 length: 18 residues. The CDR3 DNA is TGTGCCAGCAGCCTTCGGACTAGCGGGGAGGTGGGTAACAATGAGCAGTTCTTC. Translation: CASSLRTSGEVGNNEQFF.

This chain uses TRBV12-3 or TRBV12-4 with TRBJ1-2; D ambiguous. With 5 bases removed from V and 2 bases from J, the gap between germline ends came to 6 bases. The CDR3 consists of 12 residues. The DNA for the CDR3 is TGTGCCAGCAGTACAGAGAACTATGGCTACACCTTC. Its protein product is CASSTENYGYTF.

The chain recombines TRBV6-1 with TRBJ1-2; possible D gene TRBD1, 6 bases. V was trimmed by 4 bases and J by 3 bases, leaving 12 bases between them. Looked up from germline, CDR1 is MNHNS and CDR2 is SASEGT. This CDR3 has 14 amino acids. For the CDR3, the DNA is TGTGCCAGCAGTGCGGGGGGGGGGCACTATGGCTACACCTTC. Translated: CASSAGGGHYGYTF.

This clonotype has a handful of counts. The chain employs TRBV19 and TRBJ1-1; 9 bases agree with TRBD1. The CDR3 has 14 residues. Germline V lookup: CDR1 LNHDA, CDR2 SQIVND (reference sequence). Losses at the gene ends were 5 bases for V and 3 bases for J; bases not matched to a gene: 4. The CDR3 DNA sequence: TGTGCCAGTAGTGTACGACAGGGGGACACTGAAGCTTTCTTT. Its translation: CASSVRQGDTEAFF. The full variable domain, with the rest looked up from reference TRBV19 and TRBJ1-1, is DGGITQSPKYLFRKEGQNVTLSCEQNLNHDAMYWYRQDPGQGLRLIYYSQIVNDFQKGDIAEGYSVSREKKESFPLTVTSAQKNPTAFYLCASSVRQGDTEAFFGQGTRLTVV.

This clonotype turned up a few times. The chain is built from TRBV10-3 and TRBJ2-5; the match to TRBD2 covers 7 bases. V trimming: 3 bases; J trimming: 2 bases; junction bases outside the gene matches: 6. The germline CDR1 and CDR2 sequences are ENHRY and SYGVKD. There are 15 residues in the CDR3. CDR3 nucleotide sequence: TGTGCCATCAGTGAATCCAGCGGGGCTCAAGAGACCCAGTACTTC. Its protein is CAISESSGAQETQYF.

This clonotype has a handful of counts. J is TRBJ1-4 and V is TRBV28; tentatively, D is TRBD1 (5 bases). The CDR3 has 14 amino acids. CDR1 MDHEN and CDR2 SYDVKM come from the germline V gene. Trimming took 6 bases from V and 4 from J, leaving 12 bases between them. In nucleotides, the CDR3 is TGTGCCAGCAGGAGACAGATCCTTAATGAAAAACTGTTTTTT. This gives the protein CASRRQILNEKLFF. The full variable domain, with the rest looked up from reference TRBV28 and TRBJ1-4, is DVKVTQSSRYLVKRTGEKVFLECVQDMDHENMFWYRQDPGLGLRLIYFSYDVKMKEKGDIPEGYSVSREKKERFSLILESASTNQTSMYLCASRRQILNEKLFFGSGTQLSVL.

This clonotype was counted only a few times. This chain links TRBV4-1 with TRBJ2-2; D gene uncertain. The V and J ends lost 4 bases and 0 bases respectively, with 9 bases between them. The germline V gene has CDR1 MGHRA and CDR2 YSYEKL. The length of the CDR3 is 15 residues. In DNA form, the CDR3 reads TGCGCCAGCAGCCTTTCCGGCGCGAACACCGGGGAGCTGTTTTTT. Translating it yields CASSLSGANTGELFF.

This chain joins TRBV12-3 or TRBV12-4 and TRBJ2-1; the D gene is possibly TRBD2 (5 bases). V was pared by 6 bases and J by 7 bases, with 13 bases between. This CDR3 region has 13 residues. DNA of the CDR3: TGTGCCAGCAGGATCGAGGGCCGAAATGAGCAGTTCTTC. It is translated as CASRIEGRNEQFF.